Below are 32 T cell receptor beta chains sequenced from a single sample in a study of OX40 agonist ivuxolimab in advanced cancers. Measured with immunoSEQ multiplex PCR; TCRdb has only the in-frame clones, and not every one. The sample has about 60,000 clones; about 82% are singletons. This sample comprised CD4+ or CD8+ T cells sorted from blood, obtained in a trial of the OX40 agonist ivuxolimab. These receptors were collected from an adult with an advanced solid tumor such as melanoma, head and neck, liver or kidney cancer.

This clone showed up just a few times. V gene TRBV6-1 combines with J gene TRBJ2-7; 11 positions match TRBD2. The V gene's germline CDR1 is MNHNS and CDR2 SASEGT. V dropped 6 bases and J dropped 7; count of bases not matched to a gene: 11. CDR3 size: 15 residues. This chain's CDR3 is CASRVTSGGRGEQYF. CDR3 bases: TGTGCCAGCAGGGTCACTAGCGGGGGCCGAGGGGAGCAGTACTTC.

The chain recombines TRBV19 with TRBJ1-2; tentatively, D is TRBD1 (5 bases). The germline V gene has CDR1 LNHDA and CDR2 SQIVND (reference sequence). V was pared by 6 bases and J by 3 bases, with 17 bases between. This CDR3 is built from 15 residues. CDR3 coding DNA: TGTGCCAGTAGAAATGGACAAGGAAATTACTATGGCTACACCTTC. Its protein product is CASRNGQGNYYGYTF.

CDR3: CASSLSQGDEKLFF. CDR3 DNA: TGCGCCAGCAGCTTAAGCCAGGGAGATGAAAAACTGTTTTTT. The chain is built from TRBV5-1 and TRBJ1-4; D might be TRBD1 (5 bases). Germline lookup yields CDR1 SGHRS and CDR2 YFSETQ. The CDR3 loop spans 14 amino acids. V was trimmed by 2 bases and J by 6 bases, leaving 11 bases between them.

This sequence joins TRBV27 and TRBJ2-4, with 10 bases aligning to TRBD2. CDR1 and CDR2 (germline): MNHEY, SMNVEV (reference sequence). The CDR3 consists of 15 residues. V shed 5 bases, J shed 3 bases, and the junction held 4 bases outside the gene matches. The CDR3 loop reads CASSEAGGVKNIQYF. The CDR3 bases are TGTGCCAGCAGTGAAGCGGGGGGGGTCAAAAACATTCAGTACTTC.

In this sample, this clone is medium-sized. The genes are TRBV18 and TRBJ1-4; D possibly corresponds to TRBD1 (5 bases). The germline V and J ends were trimmed by 1 base and 0 bases, with 9 bases remaining between them. Per germline, CDR1 KGHSH and CDR2 LQKENI. The CDR3 length is 16 residues. The CDR3 DNA reads as TGTGCCAGCTCACCACGCCAGGGCACAACTAATGAAAAACTGTTTTTT. It encodes CASSPRQGTTNEKLFF.

The chain joins TRBV19 to TRBJ1-1, with TRBD1 as a possible D gene (5 bases). The CDR3 contains 15 residues. Germline V gene data show CDR1 as LNHDA and CDR2 as SQIVND (reference sequence). Trimming cost V 1 base and J 5 bases, with 14 bases left between them. DNA of the CDR3: TGTGCCAGTAGTATAGGGGGCGGGAGAAGGACTGAAGCTTTCTTT. Its protein product is CASSIGGGRRTEAFF.

The chain employs TRBV5-6 and TRBJ2-5; 8 nucleotides match TRBD1. Germline CDR1 reads SGHDT; CDR2 reads YYEEEE. The CDR3 sequence is 15 residues long. The trim removed 0 bases at V and 5 bases at J, leaving 6 bases unmatched. CDR3 protein: CASSLGQGASETQYF. The DNA for the CDR3 is TGTGCCAGCAGCTTGGGGCAGGGGGCCAGTGAGACCCAGTACTTC.

This chain links TRBV30 with TRBJ2-3, with D unresolved. The germline V gene has CDR1 GTSNPN and CDR2 SVGIG (reference sequence). The V and J ends lost 0 bases and 2 bases respectively, with 9 bases between them. This CDR3 comprises 14 residues. In nucleotides, the CDR3 is TGTGCCTGGAGTGTACGAACTTTCACAGATACGCAGTATTTT. Its protein product is CAWSVRTFTDTQYF.

The gene calls are TRBV1 and TRBJ2-5; TRBD2 is taken as the D call from the table, unchecked against the DNA. TRBV1 is a known pseudogene. The length of the CDR3 is 16 residues. The DNA of the CDR3 is TGCACCAGCAGCCAAGATTCGGGGACTAGCGGGGTAACCCAGTACTTC. Translation gives CTSSQDSGTSGVTQYF.

As for this clone: Mismatch with germline at one junction end may stem from a read error. The genes are TRBV18 and TRBJ1-5, with 9 bases identical to TRBD1. Germline values: CDR1 KGHSH, CDR2 LQKENI. This CDR3 has 14 residues. The CDR3 is CASSPQGANQPQHF. The CDR3 coding sequence is TGTGCCAGCTCTCCACAGGGGGCCAATCAGCCCCAGCATTTT.

V usage is TRBV5-5 and J usage is TRBJ1-5, with D unresolved. Germline V gene sequence: CDR1 SGHKS, CDR2 YYEKEE (reference sequence). The CDR3 consists of 15 residues. V lost 0 bases and J lost 10, with 17 bases in between. The CDR3 sequence is CASSLGLSGVSPQHF. CDR3 DNA sequence: TGTGCCAGCAGCTTGGGTCTGTCCGGGGTCAGCCCCCAGCATTTT.

The genes are TRBV2 and TRBJ1-1, with D unresolved. Germline V lookup: CDR1 SNHLY, CDR2 FYNNEI. There are 12 residues in the CDR3. V lost 6 bases, J lost 0 bases, and 5 bases lay in between. This chain's CDR3 is CASRFLNTEAFF. The DNA for the CDR3 is TGTGCCAGCAGGTTCCTGAACACTGAAGCTTTCTTT.

This clone was seen only once. The J gene is TRBJ2-6, the V gene TRBV21-1. TRBV21-1 is a documented pseudogene. The CDR3 runs to 17 residues. CDR3 amino acids: CASRSLVQQSRANVLTF. The CDR3 bases are TGTGCCAGCAGAAGCTTAGTACAACAAAGTCGGGCCAACGTCCTGACTTTC.

The rearrangement links TRBV5-4 to TRBJ1-4; perhaps TRBD1 as D (5 bases). Germline CDR1 and CDR2: SGHNT and YYREEE (reference sequence). The CDR3 spans 14 residues. The CDR3 DNA reads TGTGGTGTCTACAACCGGGGGGTTAATGAAAAACTGTTTTTT. The encoded protein is CGVYNRGVNEKLFF. Looking up the rest from reference TRBV5-4 and TRBJ1-4 gives the full variable domain: ETGVTQSPTHLIKTRGQQVTLRCSSQSGHNTVSWYQQALGQGPQFIFQYYREEENGRGNFPPRFSGLQFPNYSSELNVNALELDDSALYLCGVYNRGVNEKLFFGSGTQLSVL.

The rearrangement joins TRBV7-6 to TRBJ2-5; 10 positions agree with TRBD2. The CDR3 is 17 amino acids. The germline CDR1 and CDR2 sequences are SGHVS and FNYEAQ. After removal of 3 bases from V and 8 bases from J, the junction contained 15 bases not matched to a gene. CDR3 nucleotides: TGTGCCAGCAGCTTTGGTCTGGGTACTAGCGGGGCTTCAACCCAGTACTTC. Encoded protein: CASSFGLGTSGASTQYF.

This CDR3 reads CASSLVSPATETQYF. The DNA for the CDR3 is TGTGCCAGCAGCTTAGTGAGCCCTGCGACGGAGACCCAGTACTTC. V usage is TRBV7-9 and J usage is TRBJ2-5, with D hard to call. Germline CDR1 is SEHNR and CDR2 is FQNEAQ (reference sequence). This CDR3 region has 15 residues. V dropped 1 base and J dropped 5 bases, with 14 bases sitting between them.

V is TRBV14 and J is TRBJ1-2; maybe TRBD1 (6 bases). Trimming took 1 base from V and 7 from J, leaving 10 bases between them. The germline gives CDR1 SGHDN, CDR2 FVKESK. This CDR3 region has 13 residues. CDR3 DNA sequence: TGTGCCAGCAGCCAAGCAGGGGCCGCTGGCTACACCTTC. Amino acids: CASSQAGAAGYTF. The variable domain in full, with the rest retrieved from reference TRBV14 and TRBJ1-2, is EAGVTQFPSHSVIEKGQTVTLRCDPISGHDNLYWYRRVMGKEIKFLLHFVKESKQDESGMPNNRFLAERTGGTYSTLKVQPAELEDSGVYFCASSQAGAAGYTFGSGTRLTVV.

The chain carries TRBV14 and TRBJ1-1; unclear D gene. The CDR3 has 13 residues. Germline V gives CDR1 SGHDN, CDR2 FVKESK. Trimming shortened V by 1 base and J by 5 bases, and 8 bases separated the two germline ends. The CDR3 loop is CASSQGVRTEAFF. In DNA, the CDR3 is TGTGCCAGCAGCCAAGGAGTGCGTACTGAAGCTTTCTTT.

The chain combines TRBV18 with TRBJ2-4; no clear D. CDR3 length: 16 residues. V lost 4 bases and J lost 1, with 14 bases in between. Germline assignment: CDR1 KGHSH and CDR2 LQKENI. This chain's CDR3 is CASSLWAPGAKNIQYF. The CDR3 coding sequence is TGTGCCAGCTCACTTTGGGCCCCCGGGGCCAAAAACATTCAGTACTTC. The whole variable domain, filled in from reference TRBV18 and TRBJ2-4, reads NAGVMQNPRHLVRRRGQEARLRCSPMKGHSHVYWYRQLPEEGLKFMVYLQKENIIDESGMPKERFSAEFPKEGPSILRIQQVVRGDSAAYFCASSLWAPGAKNIQYFGAGTRLSVL.

The chain couples TRBV5-1 to TRBJ2-1; 8 nucleotides align to TRBD2. The CDR3 runs to 15 residues. Trimming removed 4 bases from V and 0 bases from J; junction bases left unmatched: 3. Germline V gives CDR1 SGHRS, CDR2 YFSETQ. The CDR3 sequence is CASSTGGSSYNEQFF. DNA of the CDR3: TGCGCCAGCAGCACGGGGGGGTCCTCCTACAATGAGCAGTTCTTC. Supplemented by reference TRBV5-1 and TRBJ2-1, the full variable domain reads KAGVTQTPRYLIKTRGQQVTLSCSPISGHRSVSWYQQTPGQGLQFLFEYFSETQRNKGNFPGRFSGRQFSNSRSEMNVSTLELGDSALYLCASSTGGSSYNEQFFGPGTRLTVL.

This clone was detected a few times. This chain joins TRBV6-6 and TRBJ1-6, with TRBD1 matching 9 bases. CDR3 length: 13 amino acids. V was pared by 6 bases and J by 7 bases, with 1 base of the junction left unmatched. Germline CDR1 reads MNHNY; CDR2 reads SVGAGI (reference sequence). CDR3 region: CASRGTGNSPLHF. The CDR3 coding sequence is TGTGCCAGCAGAGGGACAGGGAATTCACCCCTCCACTTT.

The chain joins TRBV6-1 to TRBJ2-5; 8 bases align to TRBD2. The last part of the DNA fits TRBJ2-7 better; the J call may be wrong. The CDR3 consists of 15 residues. Germline assignment: CDR1 MNHNS and CDR2 SASEGT. The CDR3 region has the DNA TGTGCCAGCAGAGATCGGGTAGCGGGGACCTACGAGCAGTACTTC. Amino acids: CASRDRVAGTYEQYF.

The chain is built from TRBV20-1 and TRBJ1-1; D uncertain. Germline CDR1 reads DFQATT; CDR2 reads SNEGSKA (reference sequence). This CDR3 has 11 amino acids. Trimming removed 1 base from V and 3 bases from J, with 3 bases in between. The CDR3: CSARADTEAFF. CDR3 sequence (DNA): TGCAGTGCTAGAGCTGACACTGAAGCTTTCTTT.

The sample holds a few counts of this clone. This chain links TRBV7-9 with TRBJ1-2, with a possible D match to TRBD1 (6 bases). Germline loops: CDR1 SEHNR, CDR2 FQNEAQ (reference sequence). There are 12 residues in the CDR3. V lost 5 bases, J lost 6 bases, and 10 bases lay in between. The CDR3 here is CASSPTGHGYTF. The CDR3 nucleotides read TGTGCCAGCAGCCCGACAGGTCATGGCTACACCTTC.

The chain joins TRBV5-1 to TRBJ1-4; 11 bases agree with TRBD1. This CDR3 comprises 16 residues. Germline CDR1 is SGHRS and CDR2 is YFSETQ. Unmatched junction bases numbered 4, after V lost 0 bases and J lost 6 bases. The CDR3 reads CASSLVGQGAHEKLFF. The CDR3 DNA follows: TGCGCCAGCAGCTTGGTCGGACAGGGGGCGCATGAAAAACTGTTTTTT.

With regard to this clone: Other nucleotide sequences from this sample produce the same CDR3. The rearrangement uses TRBV5-1 and TRBJ2-7; D unresolved. Per the germline V gene, CDR1 is SGHRS and CDR2 is YFSETQ. Trimming took 0 bases from V and 2 from J, leaving 9 bases between them. This CDR3 comprises 14 residues. The CDR3 loop reads CASSLVVSPYEQYF. For the CDR3, the DNA is TGCGCCAGCAGCTTGGTGGTCAGCCCCTACGAGCAGTACTTC.

The chain employs TRBV6-5 and TRBJ1-3; TRBD1 is a possible D gene (6 bases). The CDR3 has 15 residues. V gave up 5 bases and J gave up 3 bases, with 14 bases separating them. Per the germline V gene, CDR1 is MNHEY and CDR2 is SVGAGI. The CDR3 region is CASSTPTGGGNTIYF. The CDR3 DNA is TGTGCCAGCAGTACCCCGACAGGCGGTGGAAACACCATATATTTT.

CDR3: CASGPDRASSGNTIYF. The CDR3 DNA reads as TGTGCTAGTGGCCCGGACAGGGCGAGCTCTGGAAACACCATATATTTT. The chain carries TRBV12-5 and TRBJ1-3, with 8 nucleotides matching TRBD1. The CDR3 spans 16 residues. With 6 bases clipped from V and 0 bases from J, the junction kept 7 bases outside the gene matches. Germline CDR1 LGHNT, CDR2 FRNRAP.

As DNA, the CDR3 is TGCAGCGTTACAAGTTCCTACGAGCAGTACTTC. It yields the protein CSVTSSYEQYF. The genes are TRBV29-1 and TRBJ2-7; D remains unclear. Trimming removed 5 bases from V and 1 base from J, with 6 bases in between. The CDR3 has 11 amino acids. CDR1 and CDR2 (germline): SQVTM, ANQGSEA.

The chain carries TRBV7-8 and TRBJ1-2; no reliable D call. V lost 0 bases to trimming and J lost 4 bases, with 6 bases between them. The CDR3 loop spans 13 amino acids. Germline assignment: CDR1 SGHVS and CDR2 FQNEAQ. The CDR3 DNA reads as TGTGCCAGCAGCTTAGCGTTGAGCTATGGCTACACCTTC. Translated: CASSLALSYGYTF.

This rearrangement joins TRBV7-2 to TRBJ2-7, with a tentative D call TRBD1 (5 bases). The V gene lost 1 base and the J gene lost 4 bases, with 14 bases spanning the gap. This CDR3 region has 15 residues. Germline loops: CDR1 SGHTA, CDR2 FQGNSA. DNA for the CDR3: TGTGCCAGCAGCTTAGAGGGCAGGGCTGGGTACGAGCAGTACTTC. The encoded protein is CASSLEGRAGYEQYF.

The sample holds one count of this clone. The chain has TRBV2 and TRBJ2-4, with TRBD1 matching over 9 bases. Trimming took 4 bases from V and 7 from J; bases not matched to a gene: 5. CDR1 is SNHLY, CDR2 FYNNEI, per germline. The CDR3 has 14 residues. CDR3 amino acids: CASSGGTGLNIQYF. The CDR3 DNA is TGTGCCAGCAGTGGTGGGACAGGGCTCAACATTCAGTACTTC.